This TCR beta chain is drawn from a study of CD8+CD57+ T cells in acquired aplastic anemia. Looking at the study overall: When averaged, DNA from sorted CD4+ and CD8+ cells came to 3 to 4 ug. General study findings and limits: It was found that approximately 29 CD8+ CDR3 sequences were shared between patients and controls.

Genomic DNA was employed as the template in profiling TCR beta VDJ and CDR3. Each CDR3 protein is one row after TCRdb ran MiXCR on the reads. The sample shows hundreds of thousands of distinct CDR3 sequences, more than 25% of them seen only once. The germline V and J ends were trimmed by 6 bases and 2 bases, with 3 bases remaining between them. The length of the CDR3 is 10 residues. Germline V gene data show CDR1 as DFQATT and CDR2 as SNEGSKA (reference sequence). Previously, flow cytometry had revealed CD8+CD57+ cell expansion in the patients chosen for sequencing. Acquired aplastic anemia of severe grade affected all patients. Ten or more counts support this clonotype. The antigen remains undetermined.

The rearrangement joins TRBV20-1 to TRBJ2-3, with unresolved D. Source material: sorted CD4+, CD8+, or CD8+CD57+ T cells (not recorded which) from PBMCs. The TCR originated in a human donor with aplastic anemia. The CDR3 is CSATTDTQYF. The CDR3 DNA sequence: TGCAGTGCGACCACAGATACGCAGTATTTT.